Shown below are 20 T cell receptor beta chains from a single sample sequenced in a study of cytomegalovirus exposure and HLA in healthy donors. The study ran its PCR with 60 Vbeta and 13 Jbeta primers. Sequencing was performed with immunoSEQ multiplex PCR; in TCRdb, only in-frame clones are kept and a portion is missing. The repertoire consists of around 160,000 clones, with 65% to 70% occurring once and the leading ten covering 4% to 5.5%. Material: PBMCs. The origin of the receptors is a woman aged 18-29 years in good health and CMV-seropositive.

There are a few counts of this clone. The rearrangement uses TRBV30 and TRBJ2-7, with TRBD2 matching over 8 bases. The CDR3 has 13 amino acids. The V gene end was trimmed by 3 bases and the J gene end by 6 bases; junction bases not matched to a gene: 7. Germline lookup yields CDR1 GTSNPN and CDR2 SVGIG (reference sequence). The CDR3 reads CAWSQGLALEQYF. The DNA of the CDR3 is TGTGCCTGGAGCCAAGGACTAGCTCTCGAGCAGTACTTC. The complete variable domain, with remaining parts taken from reference TRBV30 and TRBJ2-7, reads SQTIHQWPATLVQPVGSPLSLECTVEGTSNPNLYWYRQAAGRGLQLLFYSVGIGQISSEVPQNLSASRPQDRQFILSSKKLLLSDSGFYLCAWSQGLALEQYFGPGTRLTVT.

This clone was seen only once. This CDR3 reads CASSYSQGPSSPLHF. The CDR3 DNA reads TGTGCCAGCAGTTACTCTCAGGGCCCCTCTTCACCCCTCCACTTT. The chain is built from TRBV6-5 and TRBJ1-6; D may be TRBD1 (5 bases). Germline assignment: CDR1 MNHEY and CDR2 SVGAGI. V was clipped by 0 bases and J by 9 bases, with 12 bases between them. The CDR3 consists of 15 residues.

V usage is TRBV29-1 and J usage is TRBJ2-2; TRBD2 is a possible D gene (5 bases). The V end was cut by 5 bases, the J end by 4 bases, with 11 bases between. Germline CDR1 SQVTM, CDR2 ANQGSEA. The CDR3 consists of 13 residues. CDR3 residues: CSVKREGTGELFF. In DNA form, the CDR3 reads TGCAGCGTTAAGCGTGAGGGCACCGGGGAGCTGTTTTTT.

This clone was recorded a few times. This chain connects TRBV13 to TRBJ2-1; 11 bases fit TRBD2. Germline V gene data show CDR1 as PRHDT and CDR2 as FYEKMQ (reference sequence). The V and J ends lost 4 bases and 7 bases, in that order; junction bases with no gene match: 6. The CDR3 totals 15 residues. The CDR3 spells CASSSRSGGVNEQFF. The CDR3 nucleotides are TGTGCCAGCAGCTCGCGTAGCGGGGGGGTAAATGAGCAGTTCTTC.

The rearrangement links TRBV6-1 to TRBJ1-5, with 7 nucleotides matching TRBD1. With 8 bases clipped from V and 6 bases from J, the junction kept 7 bases outside the gene matches. This CDR3 contains 13 residues. Germline-derived CDR1 and CDR2 are MNHNS and SASEGT. CDR3 sequence: CASRYRGGQPQHF. The CDR3 nucleotides read TGTGCCAGCCGATACAGGGGAGGTCAGCCCCAGCATTTT.

This clone was picked up one time. This chain uses TRBV5-1 with TRBJ1-2; tentative D call: TRBD1 (6 bases). The CDR3 covers 12 residues. Germline values: CDR1 SGHRS, CDR2 YFSETQ. The V end was cut by 4 bases, the J end by 8 bases, with 12 bases between. The DNA for the CDR3 is TGCGCCAGCAGCCCGACAGGAGAGGGCTACACCTTC. Translated: CASSPTGEGYTF.

The chain is built from TRBV9 and TRBJ2-5, with D perhaps matching TRBD2 (5 bases). The germline V and J ends were trimmed by 0 bases and 5 bases, with 11 bases remaining between them. Germline-derived CDR1 and CDR2 are SGDLS and YYNGEE. CDR3 size: 14 residues. The CDR3 DNA reads as TGTGCCAGCAGCGTAGGAGGGTCCGGGGAGACCCAGTACTTC. Its protein is CASSVGGSGETQYF.

V gene TRBV7-9 combines with J gene TRBJ2-3; a possible D gene is TRBD2 (5 bases). There are 18 residues in the CDR3. Germline CDR1 SEHNR, CDR2 FQNEAQ (reference sequence). V lost 0 bases to trimming and J lost 2 bases, with 18 bases between them. The CDR3 loop is CASSLAARGAGSTDTQYF. The DNA for the CDR3 is TGTGCCAGCAGCTTAGCAGCTCGGGGAGCTGGGTCCACAGATACGCAGTATTTT.

This clone was recorded once. V and J are TRBV7-6 and TRBJ1-1; maybe TRBD1 (5 bases). V was cut by 1 base and J by 10 bases, with 25 bases left in between. The CDR3 is made up of 17 amino acids. In germline, CDR1 is SGHVS, CDR2 FNYEAQ. Here the CDR3 DNA reads TGTGCCAGCAGCTTAGGTTGCGGGGGGGGAGTAGGGTGTCGAGCTTTCTTT. Translation gives CASSLGCGGGVGCRAFF.

The J gene is TRBJ2-7, the V gene TRBV10-3, with 11 positions matching TRBD2. CDR1 is ENHRY, CDR2 SYGVKD, per germline. The CDR3 is 16 residues long. The V segment lost 8 bases and the J segment 4 bases; nucleotides outside the gene matches: 13. CDR3 bases: TGTGCCATCGGGGTAGCGGGGGGGTTTTCGTTATACGAGCAGTACTTC. Its protein is CAIGVAGGFSLYEQYF.

The V gene is TRBV7-9, the J gene TRBJ2-7; D is undetermined. CDR3 length: 10 residues. Trimming removed 8 bases from V and 2 bases from J, with 4 bases in between. Per the germline V gene, CDR1 is SEHNR and CDR2 is FQNEAQ (reference sequence). The CDR3 nucleotides read TGTGCCAGCGGCCCCTACGAGCAGTACTTC. As protein: CASGPYEQYF.

The chain is built from TRBV9 and TRBJ2-3, with no clear D. V lost 3 bases and J lost 3, with 5 bases in between. The CDR3 covers 12 residues. The germline V gene has CDR1 SGDLS and CDR2 YYNGEE. In DNA form, the CDR3 reads TGTGCCAGCAGCGGGCCGACAGATACGCAGTATTTT. Protein sequence: CASSGPTDTQYF.

This clone was detected a few times. J is TRBJ2-5 and V is TRBV28; 11 positions agree with TRBD1. This CDR3 is built from 15 residues. CDR1 is MDHEN, CDR2 SYDVKM, per germline. The trim removed 2 bases at V and 1 base at J, leaving 0 bases unmatched. This chain's CDR3 is CASSLGTGGQETQYF. The CDR3 DNA sequence: TGTGCCAGCAGTTTAGGGACAGGGGGCCAAGAGACCCAGTACTTC.

CDR3: CAGAVGNTIYF. CDR3 nucleotides: TGTGCCGGGGCGGTAGGAAACACCATATATTTT. The rearrangement uses TRBV30 and TRBJ1-3; tentatively, D is TRBD1 (5 bases). CDR1 is GTSNPN and CDR2 is SVGIG in the germline V gene (reference sequence). The V end was cut by 8 bases, the J end by 4 bases, with 9 bases between. The CDR3 contains 11 residues.

The rearrangement uses TRBV6-1 and TRBJ2-1; 9 bases are a match to TRBD2. After removal of 1 base from V and 10 bases from J, the junction contained 8 bases not matched to a gene. Germline loops: CDR1 MNHNS, CDR2 SASEGT. This CDR3 is built from 15 residues. The CDR3 protein is CASSEEAGGPGEQFF. Written as DNA, the CDR3 is TGTGCCAGCAGTGAAGAGGCGGGGGGGCCGGGGGAGCAGTTCTTC.

This clone appeared a few times. V gene TRBV6-6 combines with J gene TRBJ2-7; D is uncertain. The CDR3 loop spans 15 amino acids. The germline CDR1 and CDR2 sequences are MNHNY and SVGAGI (reference sequence). The ends were cut back, 2 bases at V and 4 bases at J, with 15 bases in the middle. For the CDR3, the DNA is TGTGCCAGCAGTTACAGGCTCGACACCACATACGAGCAGTACTTC. Protein: CASSYRLDTTYEQYF.

Only a few counts were recorded for this clone. The genes are TRBV28 and TRBJ1-5, with D tentatively TRBD1 (6 bases). The germline V gene has CDR1 MDHEN and CDR2 SYDVKM. The CDR3 runs 21 residues. The V and J ends lost 3 bases and 0 bases respectively, with 27 bases between them. CDR3: CASSFLGGEPRVEYSNQPQHF. CDR3 nucleotide sequence: TGTGCCAGCAGTTTTTTAGGGGGTGAGCCCAGGGTTGAGTATAGCAATCAGCCCCAGCATTTT.

This chain's CDR3 is CATTLGSGGGVKYNEQFF. CDR3 in DNA: TGTGCCACCACCCTGGGATCGGGTGGCGGGGTAAAGTACAATGAGCAGTTCTTC. The chain uses TRBV28 and TRBJ2-1; tentative D call: TRBD2 (6 bases). V was pared by 10 bases and J by 4 bases, with 29 bases between. Germline V CDR1 and CDR2: MDHEN, SYDVKM. The CDR3 is 18 amino acids.

The chain couples TRBV2 to TRBJ1-4; D possibly corresponds to TRBD1 (5 bases). V was cut by 3 bases and J by 7 bases, with 18 bases left in between. Germline lookup yields CDR1 SNHLY and CDR2 FYNNEI. The length of the CDR3 is 16 residues. The CDR3 loop reads CASSENWQRGGEKLFF. The CDR3 coding sequence is TGTGCCAGCAGTGAGAATTGGCAGCGGGGGGGTGAAAAACTGTTTTTT.

This clone has just a few counts. This rearrangement joins TRBV6-1 to TRBJ1-4, with D hard to call. V gave up 8 bases and J gave up 1 base, with 8 bases separating them. This CDR3 comprises 13 residues. Germline V lookup: CDR1 MNHNS, CDR2 SASEGT. Written as DNA, the CDR3 is TGTGCCAGCGAGGATTTAACTAATGAAAAACTGTTTTTT. Translation gives CASEDLTNEKLFF.